Here is one T cell receptor (beta chain) with its context. Its antigen remains undetermined. Reads for this sample came from an Illumina HiSeq 2000. 5'RACE template switching, by which a universal primer site and unique molecular identifiers were added, was used to make TCR beta cDNA libraries. Priming for cDNA synthesis came from the TCR beta constant segment, and two successive PCR amplification steps followed. On the authors' methods: MIGEC handled demultiplexing of the reads and grouping by UMI, while MiTCR was used to assemble and quantify clonotypes. To remove erroneous sequences, TCR cDNA sequences were retained only when supported by two or more reads. The tcR package was used for downstream repertoire analysis, with clonotypes matched between fractions based on CDR3 nucleotide sequence plus V segment. VDJmatch was used to annotate antigen specificity against VDJdb, with one amino acid substitution in CDR3 allowed. The reads were reprocessed in TCRdb, with one entry per CDR3 protein sequence and no accompanying DNA. The V and J calls here are based on TCRdb, not the publication. The table held for this sample gives 440,000 or so distinct CDR3 sequences. Jointly, the top ten make up approximately 6.8% of the sample.

The data derive from a study of T cells expressing NK-cell markers (dated by TCRdb to 2019 to 2021). At the level of the whole study: Three sorted T-cell subsets (CD3+CD56+NKG2C+, CD3+CD56+NKG2C- and CD3+CD56-NKG2C+) from roughly eight donors had their TCR beta-chain repertoires profiled. Libraries were sequenced as 2 x 150 bp reads on Illumina HiSeq 2000/2500, MiSeq or NextSeq. Among the eight sequenced donors, only one was HCMV-seronegative, while the other seven were HCMV-seropositive. Randomly selected healthy volunteers, three men and five women, were used as the eight sequenced donors. Study-wide conclusions, independent of this receptor: Whether the expanded NKG2C-expressing T cell clones were specific for HCMV antigens was left unclear. In six or seven donors, the dominant CD3+CD56+NKG2C+ clonotypes ranked among the top 10 CD8+ clonotypes, making up roughly 1.0-8% of CD8+ T cells. Those dominant clonotypes were again the most abundant among CD3+CD56-NKG2C+ cells in a few donors, at roughly 28.3-65%.

From its cysteine to its phenylalanine, the CDR3 spans 17 amino acids. The nucleotide record is missing. The germline V gene (reference sequence) sets CDR1 to LNHNV and CDR2 to YYDKDF. To determine HCMV serostatus, a commercial ELISA kit was used to detect HCMV-specific IgG in serum. Ficoll density gradient centrifugation was used to isolate peripheral blood mononuclear cells from blood. Sequenced material: blood T cells: a sorted CD56 or NKG2C T cell subset, CD4+ or CD8+ T cells, or bulk PBMC T cells (not recorded which). The chain joins TRBV15 to TRBJ2-3; the D gene TCRdb calls, TRBD2, cannot be checked with no DNA. This receptor was identified in a woman aged 18-70 years in good health. The CDR3 corresponds to CATSRPPGLAGPDTQYF.